These T cell receptor beta chains were read from a single sample in a study of OX40 agonist ivuxolimab in advanced cancers. Some clones are missing from TCRdb's copy, which holds only in-frame ones; the method was immunoSEQ multiplex PCR. Seen here are about 35,000 clones, approximately 79% observed once, and the top ten hold 14% to 15%. This material consisted of CD4+ or CD8+ T cells sorted from blood, taken in a trial of the OX40 agonist ivuxolimab. These receptors were obtained from an adult with an advanced solid tumor such as melanoma, head and neck, liver or kidney cancer. Both conserved end residues are part of each CDR3. The order of the fields is clone size, D gene, V gene, J gene, CDR3 DNA, CDR3 protein. The D gene is left open where the match is weak. Part of the rows lack a size; the others show once, few, many or a class for expanded clones.

size: .
D: TRBD1
V: TRBV28
J: TRBJ2-7
DNA: TGTGCCAGCCAAGGGACAGGGGACGAGCAGTACTTC
CDR3: CASQGTGDEQYF

size: .
D: TRBD1
V: TRBV5-1
J: TRBJ1-4
DNA: TGCGCCAGCAGCTTACGGACAGGGGATGAAAAACTGTTTTTT
CDR3: CASSLRTGDEKLFF

size: .
D: TRBD2
V: TRBV28
J: TRBJ2-1
DNA: TGTGCCTCCACCGGGAGGGAAAACAATGAGCAGTTCTTC
CDR3: CASTGRENNEQFF

size: once
D: TRBD1
V: TRBV7-3
J: TRBJ2-5
DNA: TGTGCCAGCAGCCCGCAGGGGGCGCGGGGAGAGACCCAGTACTTC
CDR3: CASSPQGARGETQYF

size: .
D: TRBD2
V: TRBV5-1
J: TRBJ2-7
DNA: TGCGCCAGCAGCTTAGGAGCGGGAGGGCCGGGAGAGCAGTACTTC
CDR3: CASSLGAGGPGEQYF

size: .
D: .
V: TRBV14
J: TRBJ2-2
DNA: TGTGCCAGCAGCCTGATAGCCGGGACCCCGAATACCGGGGAGCTGTTTTTT
CDR3: CASSLIAGTPNTGELFF

size: .
D: .
V: TRBV7-9
J: TRBJ2-1
DNA: TGTGCCAGCAGCTTAGACCCTAGCGAGTACAATGAGCAGTTCTTC
CDR3: CASSLDPSEYNEQFF

size: .
D: .
V: TRBV7-3
J: TRBJ1-2
DNA: TGTGCCAGCAGCCAGGACAGAGCCTATGGCTACACCTTC
CDR3: CASSQDRAYGYTF

size: .
D: .
V: TRBV11-2
J: TRBJ2-5
DNA: TGTGCCAGCAGCTCCGGAGGGACCCAGTACTTC
CDR3: CASSSGGTQYF

size: medium-sized
D: .
V: TRBV14
J: TRBJ2-7
DNA: TGTGCCAGCAGCCATTACGGGACCTACGAGCAGTACTTC
CDR3: CASSHYGTYEQYF

size: few
D: .
V: TRBV7-2
J: TRBJ1-6
DNA: TGTGCCAGCAGCTTTTTTGATTCACCCCTCCACTTT
CDR3: CASSFFDSPLHF

size: .
D: .
V: TRBV19
J: TRBJ2-7
DNA: TGTGCCAGCAGCGAGTTCGACGAGCAGTACTTC
CDR3: CASSEFDEQYF

size: .
D: .
V: TRBV28
J: TRBJ1-2
DNA: TGTGCCAGCAGTTTAGGTCTACAGGGCTATGGCTACACCTTC
CDR3: CASSLGLQGYGYTF

size: .
D: .
V: TRBV28
J: TRBJ2-7
DNA: TGTGCCAGCAGGAAGGGGCCAACCTACGAGCAGTACTTC
CDR3: CASRKGPTYEQYF

size: .
D: .
V: TRBV4-2
J: TRBJ1-4
DNA: TGTGCCAGCAGCCAAGAGGGACTGGGGAATGAAAAACTGTTTTTT
CDR3: CASSQEGLGNEKLFF

size: few
D: .
V: TRBV5-8
J: TRBJ2-7
DNA: TGTGCCAGCAGCCCACGGAGCAGGCAGTACTTC
CDR3: CASSPRSRQYF

size: .
D: TRBD1
V: TRBV2
J: TRBJ1-2
DNA: TGTGCCAGCACCCAGGACAGGGAGGTGTATGGCTACACCTTC
CDR3: CASTQDREVYGYTF

size: .
D: .
V: TRBV28
J: TRBJ1-3
DNA: TGTGCCAGCAGTCTCTTGGGGGCCTCTGGAAACACCATATATTTT
CDR3: CASSLLGASGNTIYF

size: .
D: TRBD2
V: TRBV28
J: TRBJ2-3
DNA: TGTGCCAGCAGTACTAGCGGGGGGTCGAAATTTCTCACAGATACGCAGTATTTT
CDR3: CASSTSGGSKFLTDTQYF

size: .
D: .
V: TRBV27
J: TRBJ1-1
DNA: TGTGCCAGCAGTTTCCGGGCTGGGGGTGCCCTGAACACTGAAGCTTTCTTT
CDR3: CASSFRAGGALNTEAFF

size: .
D: .
V: TRBV7-9
J: TRBJ2-7
DNA: TGTGCCAGCAGCGTACCCCGGGAGAATGTGAAGTATTTCCCCTACGAGCAGTACTTC
CDR3: CASSVPRENVKYFPYEQYF

size: once
D: TRBD1
V: TRBV29-1
J: TRBJ1-2
DNA: TGCAGCGGGGGACAGGGAACCTATGGCTACACCTTC
CDR3: CSGGQGTYGYTF

size: .
D: .
V: TRBV2
J: TRBJ1-4
DNA: TGTGCCAGCAGTGCCCGACAGGCCTTTACCGAAAAACTGTTTTTT
CDR3: CASSARQAFTEKLFF

size: .
D: TRBD1
V: TRBV5-6
J: TRBJ2-7
DNA: TGTGCCAGCAGCTTGGACAGGGGTCCCTACGAGCAGTACTTC
CDR3: CASSLDRGPYEQYF

size: .
D: TRBD2
V: TRBV11-2
J: TRBJ2-1
DNA: TGTGCCAGCAGTCGACTGGTCCGGGGGGGGTCCGATGAGCAGTTCTTC
CDR3: CASSRLVRGGSDEQFF

size: .
D: .
V: TRBV7-2
J: TRBJ1-3
DNA: TGTGCCAGCAGCTTGACCCGAAACACCATATATTTT
CDR3: CASSLTRNTIYF

size: .
D: .
V: TRBV29-1
J: TRBJ1-2
DNA: TGCAGCGTTGCTTTTAACTATGGCTACACCTTC
CDR3: CSVAFNYGYTF

size: .
D: .
V: TRBV6-4
J: TRBJ2-3
DNA: TGTGCCAGCAGTGCAATGGGACGGAGTAGCACAGATACGCAGTATTTT
CDR3: CASSAMGRSSTDTQYF

size: .
D: TRBD2
V: TRBV14
J: TRBJ2-1
DNA: TGTGCCAGCAGCCCCCAGCGGGGGCGAGGGTTCTTC
CDR3: CASSPQRGRGFF

size: .
D: TRBD1
V: TRBV6-5
J: TRBJ1-2
DNA: TGTGCCAGCAGTTCCCCGACAGGGACCAACTATGGCTACACCTTC
CDR3: CASSSPTGTNYGYTF

size: .
D: TRBD1
V: TRBV27
J: TRBJ1-5
DNA: TGTGCCAGCAGTCTCAGGGGGGGGAGTTTTCAGCCCCAGCATTTT
CDR3: CASSLRGGSFQPQHF

size: .
D: .
V: TRBV15
J: TRBJ1-1
DNA: TGTGCCACCAGCAGCTTGAAGGGGAAGATGAACACTGAAGCTTTCTTT
CDR3: CATSSLKGKMNTEAFF

size: .
D: TRBD2
V: TRBV5-1
J: TRBJ2-7
DNA: TGCGCCAGCAGCCCGGGGACTAGCGGGGGATCCTCCTACGAGCAGTACTTC
CDR3: CASSPGTSGGSSYEQYF

size: .
D: .
V: TRBV6-5
J: TRBJ2-7
DNA: TGTGCCAGCAACTACGAGCAGTACTTC
CDR3: CASNYEQYF

size: .
D: TRBD2
V: TRBV12-5
J: TRBJ2-7
DNA: TGTGCTAGTGGCTTCCAGGCTAGCGGGAGTCGGGAGCAGTACTTC
CDR3: CASGFQASGSREQYF

size: .
D: .
V: TRBV5-4
J: TRBJ2-5
DNA: TGTGCCAGCAGCAAGAGACTAAGCCCCCTAGGGGAGACCCAGTACTTC
CDR3: CASSKRLSPLGETQYF

size: .
D: .
V: TRBV7-9
J: TRBJ1-1
DNA: TGTGCCAGCAGTTACGGACAGAACACTGAAGCTTTCTTT
CDR3: CASSYGQNTEAFF

size: .
D: .
V: TRBV18
J: TRBJ2-7
DNA: TGTGCCAGCTCCCCGGTTGGGGACTCCTACGAGCAGTACTTC
CDR3: CASSPVGDSYEQYF

size: .
D: .
V: TRBV14
J: TRBJ2-1
DNA: TGTGCCAGCAGTGGGGGGATTGAGCAGTTCTTC
CDR3: CASSGGIEQFF

size: .
D: TRBD1
V: TRBV11-2
J: TRBJ1-2
DNA: TGTGCCAGCAGCCCGGGACAGGGGTATGGCTACACCTTC
CDR3: CASSPGQGYGYTF

size: once
D: .
V: TRBV28
J: TRBJ1-2
DNA: TGTGCCAGCAGCCGCCGGGGTAACTCTTATGGCTACACCTTC
CDR3: CASSRRGNSYGYTF

size: .
D: TRBD1
V: TRBV6-5
J: TRBJ1-2
DNA: TGTGCCAGCAGTTACGCCCGGACAGGGGGCGGCTATGGCTACACCTTC
CDR3: CASSYARTGGGYGYTF

size: .
D: TRBD1
V: TRBV9
J: TRBJ2-5
DNA: TGTGCCAGCAGCGTAGTAGGGGGCTGGCAAGAGACCCAGTACTTC
CDR3: CASSVVGGWQETQYF

size: .
D: TRBD2
V: TRBV29-1
J: TRBJ2-3
DNA: TGCAGCGTTGTCCCGCTAGCGGGGGCTTCAGATACGCAGTATTTT
CDR3: CSVVPLAGASDTQYF

size: .
D: TRBD2
V: TRBV5-4
J: TRBJ2-7
DNA: TGTGCCAGCAGCTTGGGCGGCGGGAGGGCCGTCGAGCAGTACTTC
CDR3: CASSLGGGRAVEQYF